This T cell receptor (beta chain) came from a study of glioma-infiltrating T cells. Notes on the study in general: Above-expected tissue-blood divergence occurred in all gliomas, most in low-grade ones. Only very few CDR3 sequences appeared in both tissue and blood.

There are a few counts of this clonotype. Its antigen is unidentified. Using RNA template, CDR3s of TCR alpha and beta were amplified with iRepertoire arm-PCR. MiXCR, run by TCRdb on the multiplex PCR reads, gives a single entry per CDR3 protein. Altogether more than 95,000 distinct CDR3 sequences are present, approximately 25% being singletons, with the ten largest covering roughly 15%. Trimming took 6 bases from V and 5 from J; bases not matched to a gene: 16. The CDR3 consists of 17 residues. V and J are TRBV12-3 or TRBV12-4 and TRBJ2-5; 9 bases fit TRBD1. The receptor's source is a human donor with low-grade glioma or glioblastoma, undergoing nonglioma brain surgery, or in good health (not recorded which). The source material was glioma tissue, nonneoplastic brain tissue, or PBMCs (not recorded which). CDR3 DNA sequence: TGTGCCAGCAGCCGGCCTCAGTGGGACAGGGCTTGGGAGACCCAGTACTTC. Encoded protein: CASSRPQWDRAWETQYF.